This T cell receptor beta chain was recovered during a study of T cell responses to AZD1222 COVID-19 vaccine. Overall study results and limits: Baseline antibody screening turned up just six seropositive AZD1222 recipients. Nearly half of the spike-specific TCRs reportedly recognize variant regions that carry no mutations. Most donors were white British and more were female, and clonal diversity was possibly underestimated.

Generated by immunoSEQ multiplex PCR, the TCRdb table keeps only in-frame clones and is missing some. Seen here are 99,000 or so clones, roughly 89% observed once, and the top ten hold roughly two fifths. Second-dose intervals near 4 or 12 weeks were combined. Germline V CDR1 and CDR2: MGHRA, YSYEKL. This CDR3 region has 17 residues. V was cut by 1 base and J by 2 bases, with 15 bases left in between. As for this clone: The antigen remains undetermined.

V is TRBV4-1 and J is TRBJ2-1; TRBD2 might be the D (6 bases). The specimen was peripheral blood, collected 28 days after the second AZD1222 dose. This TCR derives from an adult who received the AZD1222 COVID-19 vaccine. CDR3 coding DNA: TGCGCCAGCAGCCAAGCTCTTGTCGGGAGCCCCTACAATGAGCAGTTCTTC. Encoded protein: CASSQALVGSPYNEQFF.